These 10 T cell receptor beta chains originate from one sample sequenced in a study of shared clonotypes between healthy human individuals. The protocol was immunoSEQ multiplex PCR, while the TCRdb copy is restricted to in-frame clones and leaves out a portion. This table has about 2,200,000 clones, 93% appearing once. Selected positively for CCR7 and CD45RO-negative, naive CD8 cells excluded terminally differentiated effector memory CD45RA+ cells. Sequenced input: naive CD8+ T cells from PBMCs. The receptors were sampled from a man younger than 35 in good health. Some clones in this sample may be carry-over from other donors' samples.

This chain joins TRBV7-8 and TRBJ1-1, with 7 positions matching TRBD1. The CDR3 is made up of 15 amino acids. Looked up from germline, CDR1 is SGHVS and CDR2 is FQNEAQ. V lost 5 bases, J lost 4 bases, and 10 bases stayed unmatched. CDR3 coding DNA: TGTGCCAGCAGCCCCGCGACAGGGTTGGGCACTGAAGCTTTCTTT. This encodes CASSPATGLGTEAFF. Filled out from reference TRBV7-8 and TRBJ1-1, the complete variable domain reads GAGVSQSPRYKVAKRGQDVALRCDPISGHVSLFWYQQALGQGPEFLTYFQNEAQLDKSGLPSDRFFAERPEGSVSTLKIQRTQQEDSAVYLCASSPATGLGTEAFFGQGTRLTVV.

The chain carries TRBV10-3 and TRBJ2-5; a weak D match, TRBD1 (6 bases). Germline values: CDR1 ENHRY, CDR2 SYGVKD. The CDR3 contains 16 residues. Trimming shortened V by 3 bases and J by 4 bases, and 18 bases separated the two germline ends. CDR3 amino acids: CAISDRNRENPETQYF. The DNA of the CDR3 is TGTGCCATCAGTGATAGAAACAGGGAGAATCCAGAGACCCAGTACTTC.

The chain uses TRBV14 and TRBJ2-7; either TRBD1 or TRBD2 may fit D (6 bases each). Between the trimmed V and J ends, which lost 4 bases and 2 bases, there was a span of 12 bases. This CDR3 is 14 amino acids long. Germline V CDR1 and CDR2: SGHDN, FVKESK. The CDR3 loop is CASSPRDTAYEQYF. The DNA for the CDR3 is TGTGCCAGCAGCCCGCGGGACACAGCCTACGAGCAGTACTTC.

V and J are TRBV14 and TRBJ2-1, with D possibly TRBD1 on 6 matching bases. Germline loops: CDR1 SGHDN, CDR2 FVKESK. The germline V and J ends were trimmed by 2 bases and 6 bases, with 14 bases remaining between them. The CDR3 length is 15 residues. CDR3 bases: TGTGCCAGCAGCCAATTTTTAACAGGGCGCAATGAGCAGTTCTTC. This codes for CASSQFLTGRNEQFF. The full variable domain, completed using reference TRBV14 and TRBJ2-1, is EAGVTQFPSHSVIEKGQTVTLRCDPISGHDNLYWYRRVMGKEIKFLLHFVKESKQDESGMPNNRFLAERTGGTYSTLKVQPAELEDSGVYFCASSQFLTGRNEQFFGPGTRLTVL.

The gene calls are TRBV11-2 and TRBJ2-1; 7 bases fit TRBD2. This CDR3 is built from 16 residues. Trimming cost V 2 bases and J 6 bases; bases outside gene matches: 10. In germline, CDR1 is SGHAT, CDR2 FQNNGV. The CDR3 DNA sequence: TGTGCCAGCAGCTTATTTATCCTAGCGGAGCCCAATGAGCAGTTCTTC. It codes for CASSLFILAEPNEQFF.

This chain uses TRBV11-3 with TRBJ2-1, with unresolved D. The V end lost 7 bases, the J end lost 7 bases, and 17 bases lay between the germline ends. The CDR3 is 14 amino acids. Germline V gene lookup returns CDR1 SGHNT and CDR2 YENEEA. Here the CDR3 reads CASTSRATNNEQFF. CDR3 nucleotides: TGTGCCAGCACTTCTAGGGCTACAAATAATGAGCAGTTCTTC.

The chain links TRBV28 to TRBJ2-7, with D maybe TRBD1 (6 bases). V was shortened by 6 bases and J by 6 bases, with 12 bases between the two germline ends. From germline, CDR1 is MDHEN and CDR2 SYDVKM. The CDR3 is 12 residues long. CDR3 loop: CASRTGQAEQYF. CDR3 DNA: TGTGCCAGCAGAACGGGACAAGCCGAGCAGTACTTC.

The chain has TRBV6-6 and TRBJ1-2; 8 nucleotides agree with TRBD1. CDR3 size: 14 residues. Germline V gene lookup returns CDR1 MNHNY and CDR2 SVGAGI (reference sequence). With V trimmed by 2 bases and J by 8 bases, 7 bases remained unmatched. The CDR3 region is CASSYRQGAGGYTF. As DNA, the CDR3 is TGTGCCAGCAGTTACAGGCAGGGGGCTGGCGGCTACACCTTC.

CDR3 region: CASRRERAGELFF. The CDR3 coding sequence is TGTGCCAGCCGCAGGGAGCGCGCCGGGGAGCTGTTTTTT. The genes are TRBV7-9 and TRBJ2-2; D may be TRBD1 or TRBD2 (5 bases each). This CDR3 is built from 13 residues. Looked up from germline, CDR1 is SEHNR and CDR2 is FQNEAQ (reference sequence). V lost 8 bases and J lost 6, with 13 bases in between.

The chain joins TRBV15 to TRBJ2-1; TRBD1 might be the D (6 bases). V shed 4 bases and J shed 3 bases, with 13 bases lying between them. CDR3 size: 15 residues. In germline, CDR1 is LNHNV, CDR2 YYDKDF (reference sequence). CDR3 in amino acids: CATSNRDTNYNEQFF. CDR3 DNA: TGTGCCACCAGCAACCGGGACACCAACTACAATGAGCAGTTCTTC.